Only a few counts were recorded for the clone carrying this TCR beta chain. What it recognizes is unknown. The source of the sample is a study of T cells after yellow fever vaccination. As for the study in general: It was SMART-Seq v4 Ultra Low Input that prepared the fractions with low cell numbers. General study findings and limits: Peaking faster, on day 5 versus 15, the secondary response was nonetheless weaker. Among primary-vaccination clones, most reappeared after the booster, at almost 98% for CD4 and 85% to 90% for CD8.

TCRdb independently ran MiXCR on the 5' RACE reads; one entry per CDR3 protein. Here the sample spans some 320,000 distinct CDR3 sequences, about 9.5% being singletons. The CDR3 runs 15 residues. CDR1 and CDR2 from the germline V gene are SGHVS and FNYEAQ. J lost 5 bases, V lost 3 bases, and 6 bases had no gene match. The sequenced sample was PBMCs, obtained on the day of the first yellow fever vaccination. The chain joins TRBV7-6 to TRBJ2-2, with 7 bases fitting TRBD1. The clonotype originates from a man younger than 35 who received the YFV17D yellow fever vaccine. The CDR3 DNA is TGTGCCAGCAGCTTGGGGGACAGTCCTACCGGGGAGCTGTTTTTT. Its translation is CASSLGDSPTGELFF.